This T cell receptor (beta chain) was captured in a study of T cell repertoires in cytomegalovirus infection. Study-level background: Carrying CMV and the relevant HLA type showed in public TCR beta signatures.

TCRdb processed the reads anew with MiXCR; each CDR3 protein has one entry. The profile shows around 430,000 distinct CDR3 sequences, more than 40% of them singletons. With 1 base removed from V and 5 bases from J, the gap between germline ends came to 6 bases. The germline gives CDR1 SEHNR, CDR2 FQNEAQ (reference sequence). The CDR3 loop spans 12 amino acids. As for this clonotype: No antigen is known for it.

Broader study findings: HLA-C-restricted, CMV-specific TCR beta clonotypes were dominant ex vivo.

This TCR was recovered from a human donor in good health (CMV status not recorded). Some clones in this sample may be carry-over from other donors' samples. Sequenced material: cultured PBMCs, taken from culture after CMV antigen stimulation. This rearrangement joins TRBV7-9 to TRBJ2-7; no definite D call. CDR3 in DNA: TGTGCCAGCAGCTTAGTCACGCACGAGCAGTACTTC. Its protein product is CASSLVTHEQYF.